This entry lists 23 T cell receptor beta chains sequenced from one sample in a study of cytomegalovirus exposure and HLA in healthy donors. 60 Vbeta and 13 Jbeta primers were used in PCR. The assay was immunoSEQ multiplex PCR, and TCRdb's table has in-frame clones only and misses some. The sample holds 79,000 or so clones, 65% to 85% seen once. Sample: PBMCs. These receptor sequences come from a woman aged 40 to 50 in good health and CMV-seropositive.

This chain joins TRBV5-1 and TRBJ1-2; 8 nucleotides agree with TRBD1. This CDR3 is 15 amino acids long. Germline V gene sequence: CDR1 SGHRS, CDR2 YFSETQ. J was trimmed by 2 bases and V by 1 base; bases with no gene match: 4. This chain's CDR3 is CASSLSGQGNYGYTF. The CDR3 DNA follows: TGCGCCAGCAGCTTGAGTGGACAGGGAAACTATGGCTACACCTTC.

CDR3: CASSSTRGLNTEAFF. For the CDR3, the DNA is TGCGCCAGCAGCTCAACCAGGGGGCTGAACACTGAAGCTTTCTTT. V is TRBV5-1 and J is TRBJ1-1; 8 nucleotides agree with TRBD1. The CDR3 covers 15 residues. Germline values: CDR1 SGHRS, CDR2 YFSETQ. The V segment lost 3 bases and the J segment 0 bases; nucleotides outside the gene matches: 4. The full variable domain, with the rest looked up from reference TRBV5-1 and TRBJ1-1, is KAGVTQTPRYLIKTRGQQVTLSCSPISGHRSVSWYQQTPGQGLQFLFEYFSETQRNKGNFPGRFSGRQFSNSRSEMNVSTLELGDSALYLCASSSTRGLNTEAFFGQGTRLTVV.

This chain links TRBV2 with TRBJ1-3; D may be TRBD1 (5 bases). V was trimmed by 3 bases and J by 2 bases, leaving 8 bases between them. This CDR3 has 14 residues. Germline V lookup: CDR1 SNHLY, CDR2 FYNNEI. The CDR3 DNA sequence: TGTGCCAGCAGTGAGTGGGGCGCTGGAAACACCATATATTTT. Its translation is CASSEWGAGNTIYF.

V is TRBV27 and J is TRBJ1-1; tentative D call: TRBD1 (5 bases). CDR3 length equals 13 residues. V was pared by 8 bases and J by 4 bases, with 14 bases between. Germline CDR1 and CDR2: MNHEY and SMNVEV (reference sequence). Here the CDR3 DNA reads TGTGCCAGCGGGGACCGGGGGAGCACTGAAGCTTTCTTT. It encodes CASGDRGSTEAFF.

V is TRBV19 and J is TRBJ1-4; 7 nucleotides line up with TRBD1. Germline loops: CDR1 LNHDA, CDR2 SQIVND (reference sequence). The junction had 13 bases not matched to a gene; V was cut back by 4 bases and J by 8 bases. This CDR3 has 16 amino acids. DNA of the CDR3: TGTGCCAGTAGTAGCGGGACAGCTTTAGTCCGCGAAAAACTGTTTTTT. This codes for CASSSGTALVREKLFF.

The CDR3 loop reads CASSYLAASTDTQYF. The CDR3 DNA reads TGTGCCAGCAGCTACCTGGCGGCTAGCACAGATACGCAGTATTTT. The chain uses TRBV9 and TRBJ2-3; no clear D. Trimming took 4 bases from V and 0 from J, leaving 12 bases between them. CDR3 length equals 15 residues. Per the germline V gene, CDR1 is SGDLS and CDR2 is YYNGEE. Full variable domain (outside the CDR3, taken from reference TRBV9 and TRBJ2-3): DSGVTQTPKHLITATGQRVTLRCSPRSGDLSVYWYQQSLDQGLQFLIQYYNGEERAKGNILERFSAQQFPDLHSELNLSSLELGDSALYFCASSYLAASTDTQYFGPGTRLTVL.

The chain employs TRBV7-8 and TRBJ1-5; D remains unclear. Per germline, CDR1 SGHVS and CDR2 FQNEAQ. Trimming removed 5 bases at V and 3 bases at J, with 5 bases between. The CDR3 is 12 amino acids. CDR3 sequence: CASSALNQPQHF. The CDR3 bases are TGTGCCAGCAGCGCGCTCAATCAGCCCCAGCATTTT.

The gene calls are TRBV27 and TRBJ1-5, with unresolved D. Trimming took off 7 bases at V and 2 bases at J, with 21 bases between the two ends. The CDR3 covers 17 residues. Per germline, CDR1 MNHEY and CDR2 SMNVEV (reference sequence). The CDR3 nucleotides are TGTGCCAGCACGAACACCAGCCGACTCCACGGCAATCAGCCCCAGCATTTT. Translated: CASTNTSRLHGNQPQHF.

J is TRBJ2-7 and V is TRBV4-2, with D tentatively TRBD2 (7 bases). Trimming stripped 0 bases from V and 2 bases from J, with 11 bases between. The CDR3 extends over 15 amino acids. Germline V gene data show CDR1 as LGHNA and CDR2 as YNFKEQ. Here the CDR3 reads CASSQEGGAAYEQYF. CDR3 nucleotide sequence: TGTGCCAGCAGCCAAGAGGGGGGGGCGGCCTACGAGCAGTACTTC.

This chain links TRBV4-2 with TRBJ1-5; 11 positions match TRBD1. In germline, CDR1 is LGHNA, CDR2 YNFKEQ. The CDR3 spans 15 residues. J was trimmed by 7 bases and V by 3 bases; bases with no gene match: 5. The CDR3 nucleotides read TGTGCCAGCAGCCACGCGGGACAGGGGGACCAGCCCCAGCATTTT. Translating it yields CASSHAGQGDQPQHF.

The CDR3 region is CASSYSPTAYEQYF. Written as DNA, the CDR3 is TGTGCCAGCAGTTACAGCCCGACTGCCTACGAGCAGTACTTC. J is TRBJ2-7 and V is TRBV6-5; no definite D call. The CDR3 is made up of 14 amino acids. With 2 bases removed from V and 2 bases from J, the gap between germline ends came to 10 bases. Germline lookup yields CDR1 MNHEY and CDR2 SVGAGI.

The J gene is TRBJ2-1, the V gene TRBV2; 7 nucleotides line up with TRBD1. The ends lost 7 bases at V and 7 bases at J; junction bases unmatched: 13. Germline assignment: CDR1 SNHLY and CDR2 FYNNEI. CDR3 length equals 15 residues. The CDR3 DNA reads as TGTGCCAGCAAACCCAACAGGGGTCGTGGGAATGAGCAGTTCTTC. Translation gives CASKPNRGRGNEQFF.

The chain recombines TRBV6-1 with TRBJ1-3; weak D call: TRBD1 (6 bases). There are 14 residues in the CDR3. The germline CDR1 and CDR2 sequences are MNHNS and SASEGT. Between the trimmed V and J ends, which lost 5 bases and 0 bases, there was a span of 8 bases. CDR3 coding DNA: TGTGCCAGCAGTCAGGGGAGCTCTGGAAACACCATATATTTT. Protein sequence: CASSQGSSGNTIYF.

V and J are TRBV5-1 and TRBJ2-5; no definite D call. CDR3 length: 14 amino acids. V lost 1 base to trimming and J lost 2 bases, with 9 bases between them. The germline V gene has CDR1 SGHRS and CDR2 YFSETQ. The CDR3 DNA is TGCGCCAGCAGCTTGACAGTCCTTCAAGAGACCCAGTACTTC. Its translation: CASSLTVLQETQYF.

This clone was detected a few times. This chain uses TRBV4-1 with TRBJ2-1; D is possibly TRBD2 (7 bases). V was trimmed by 4 bases and J by 7 bases, leaving 17 bases between them. CDR3 length: 15 residues. Germline V gene sequence: CDR1 MGHRA, CDR2 YSYEKL. The CDR3 protein is CASSPWEGVRNEQFF. The CDR3 DNA sequence: TGCGCCAGCAGCCCGTGGGAGGGGGTAAGGAATGAGCAGTTCTTC.

This chain connects TRBV9 to TRBJ2-3; D remains unclear. Trimming left V 1 base short and J 7 bases short, with 19 bases between. CDR3 length equals 16 residues. CDR1 and CDR2 (germline): SGDLS, YYNGEE. CDR3 protein: CASSVYQLTDGYTQYF. The CDR3 coding sequence is TGTGCCAGCAGCGTATACCAATTAACTGACGGGTATACGCAGTATTTT.

V gene TRBV25-1 combines with J gene TRBJ1-5, with TRBD1 as a possible D gene (6 bases). Trimming removed 3 bases from V and 6 bases from J, with 9 bases in between. The CDR3 extends over 13 amino acids. Germline V gene sequence: CDR1 MGHDK, CDR2 SYGVNS. CDR3 sequence (DNA): TGTGCCAGCAGTGAGGGGGCTGGTCAGCCCCAGCATTTT. Translated: CASSEGAGQPQHF.

This chain joins TRBV7-8 and TRBJ1-3; D might be TRBD1 (5 bases). Trimming took off 2 bases at V and 0 bases at J, with 17 bases between the two ends. The V gene's germline CDR1 is SGHVS and CDR2 FQNEAQ. This CDR3 region has 18 residues. CDR3 sequence reads: CASSLRINRQLSGNTIYF. The CDR3 nucleotides are TGTGCCAGCAGCTTACGGATAAACAGACAGCTCTCTGGAAACACCATATATTTT.

The chain employs TRBV7-3 and TRBJ2-3; possibly TRBD2 for D (6 bases). The length of the CDR3 is 15 residues. Germline V gives CDR1 SGHTA, CDR2 FQGTGA. Trimming shortened V by 3 bases and J by 1 base, and 11 bases separated the two germline ends. In nucleotides, the CDR3 is TGTGCCAGCAGCTTCGATAGCGGTGGCACAGATACGCAGTATTTT. Protein: CASSFDSGGTDTQYF.

The V call is TRBV4-2, the J call TRBJ1-3; D call uncertain. This CDR3 spans 16 amino acids. CDR1 and CDR2 (germline): LGHNA, YNFKEQ. With 0 bases removed from V and 2 bases from J, the gap between germline ends came to 11 bases. Here the CDR3 reads CASSQDGSGTGNTIYF. CDR3 DNA sequence: TGTGCCAGCAGCCAAGACGGATCGGGGACTGGAAACACCATATATTTT.

The CDR3 here is CASGQGYGYTF. For the CDR3, the DNA is TGTGCCAGTGGACAGGGTTATGGCTACACCTTC. This chain uses TRBV19 with TRBJ1-2, with 8 bases that match TRBD1. The CDR3 sequence is 11 residues long. With V trimmed by 8 bases and J by 5 bases, 1 base remained unmatched. Germline values: CDR1 LNHDA, CDR2 SQIVND (reference sequence).

This clone was found a few times. This chain connects TRBV25-1 to TRBJ2-7; 7 bases match TRBD2. Germline-derived CDR1 and CDR2 are MGHDK and SYGVNS. The J segment lost 0 bases and the V segment lost 5 bases, leaving 7 bases of the junction unmatched. The CDR3 is made up of 15 amino acids. Here the CDR3 reads CASSSPGTTSYEQYF. The CDR3 DNA is TGTGCCAGCAGTAGTCCCGGGACTACCTCCTACGAGCAGTACTTC.

The chain couples TRBV5-4 to TRBJ2-7; possible D gene TRBD1, 5 bases. This CDR3 has 15 residues. Germline CDR1 is SGHNT and CDR2 is YYREEE (reference sequence). V was clipped by 6 bases and J by 4 bases, with 20 bases between them. The CDR3 protein is CASTRTGQEDYEQYF. The DNA for the CDR3 is TGTGCCAGCACCAGAACTGGACAAGAGGATTACGAGCAGTACTTC.